The 27 T cell receptor beta chains listed next were all sequenced from one sample in a study of cytomegalovirus exposure and HLA in healthy donors. Both 60 Vbeta primers and 13 Jbeta primers went into the PCR. Libraries were prepared by immunoSEQ multiplex PCR; TCRdb keeps only in-frame clonotypes and omits some of them. The table lists 150,000 to 200,000 clones, approximately 79% of them singletons. The sample taken for sequencing was PBMCs. The source is a human donor in good health.

The CDR3 DNA reads as TGTGCCAGCAGCTCGACTAGCGGGGGGGCTTACACGCAGTATTTT. Its protein is CASSSTSGGAYTQYF. The genes are TRBV5-4 and TRBJ2-3; 14 bases agree with TRBD2. V lost 3 bases, J lost 9 bases, and 6 bases stayed unmatched. CDR1 and CDR2 from the germline V gene are SGHNT and YYREEE (reference sequence). This CDR3 is 15 amino acids long.

Only a few counts were recorded for this clone. The chain links TRBV6-6 to TRBJ2-5; D ambiguous. Germline CDR1 and CDR2: MNHNY and SVGAGI (reference sequence). V was shortened by 1 base and J by 1 base, with 7 bases between the two germline ends. The CDR3 contains 14 residues. CDR3 loop: CASSYLTSQETQYF. The CDR3 DNA follows: TGTGCCAGCAGTTACTTAACTTCCCAAGAGACCCAGTACTTC.

CDR3 in amino acids: CASSLMGGNNEQFF. The CDR3 DNA reads TGTGCCAGCAGCTTAATGGGGGGAAACAATGAGCAGTTCTTC. The rearrangement joins TRBV7-2 to TRBJ2-1; TRBD2 is a possible D gene (6 bases). Germline loops: CDR1 SGHTA, CDR2 FQGNSA. Trimming took off 2 bases at V and 5 bases at J, with 10 bases between the two ends. The CDR3 totals 14 residues.

The rearrangement uses TRBV2 and TRBJ2-5, with D perhaps matching TRBD2 (5 bases). Matching the DNA end better, TRBJ2-7 makes the J call doubtful. Germline V gene lookup returns CDR1 SNHLY and CDR2 FYNNEI. The CDR3 totals 14 residues. The CDR3 DNA follows: TGTGCCAGCACTGTACTAGGGAGCCCCTACGAGCAGTACTTC. This encodes CASTVLGSPYEQYF.

This clone was observed once. The chain combines TRBV27 with TRBJ2-2; TRBD2 matches at 7 bases. The CDR3 extends over 14 amino acids. Germline values: CDR1 MNHEY, CDR2 SMNVEV (reference sequence). V shed 8 bases, J shed 1 base, and the junction held 4 bases outside the gene matches. The DNA of the CDR3 is TGTGCCAGCGGGGGGGTTCAGAACACCGGGGAGCTGTTTTTT. Amino acids: CASGGVQNTGELFF.

This chain joins TRBV6-1 and TRBJ2-7, with D hard to call. The CDR3 loop spans 12 amino acids. CDR1 MNHNS and CDR2 SASEGT come from the germline V gene. V was shortened by 10 bases and J by 0 bases, with 10 bases between the two germline ends. The CDR3 DNA reads TGTGCCACCGAGGAGAGCTCCTACGAGCAGTACTTC. Amino acid sequence: CATEESSYEQYF.

This CDR3 is CASSSGQDNSPLHF. CDR3 bases: TGTGCCAGCAGCTCCGGACAGGATAATTCACCCCTCCACTTT. J is TRBJ1-6 and V is TRBV11-3; 7 positions agree with TRBD1. Germline CDR1 and CDR2: SGHNT and YENEEA. V was pared by 4 bases and J by 5 bases, with 2 bases of the junction left unmatched. The CDR3 runs 14 residues.

The count of this clone is one. This chain links TRBV5-1 with TRBJ1-5; tentatively, D is TRBD1 (6 bases). Germline CDR1 and CDR2: SGHRS and YFSETQ. V was clipped by 0 bases and J by 5 bases, with 15 bases between them. The CDR3 sequence is 16 residues long. The CDR3 coding sequence is TGCGCCAGCAGCTTGGGTCTGGCAGGGGCGGATCAGCCCCAGCATTTT. Translation: CASSLGLAGADQPQHF.

In this sample, this clone turned up a few times. The gene calls are TRBV6-6 and TRBJ1-1; D uncertain. With 0 bases removed from V and 7 bases from J, the gap between germline ends came to 6 bases. This CDR3 spans 12 amino acids. Germline V gives CDR1 MNHNY, CDR2 SVGAGI (reference sequence). As DNA, the CDR3 is TGTGCCAGCAGTTACTCGAGTGTTGAAGCTTTCTTT. It codes for CASSYSSVEAFF.

The rearrangement uses TRBV5-6 and TRBJ1-1; 7 bases fit TRBD1. Germline loops: CDR1 SGHDT, CDR2 YYEEEE. The CDR3 consists of 18 residues. J was trimmed by 0 bases and V by 3 bases; bases with no gene match: 14. DNA of the CDR3: TGTGCCAGCAGCTCAATATACAGGGACAGAATAATGAACACTGAAGCTTTCTTT. Residues: CASSSIYRDRIMNTEAFF.

V gene TRBV7-8 combines with J gene TRBJ1-5; maybe TRBD1 (6 bases). The germline CDR1 and CDR2 sequences are SGHVS and FQNEAQ. The CDR3 totals 13 residues. The V end lost 1 base, the J end lost 7 bases, and 8 bases lay between the germline ends. The CDR3 DNA follows: TGTGCCAGCAGCTTAGTGCAGGGGCAGCCCCAGCATTTT. Translating gives CASSLVQGQPQHF.

The chain carries TRBV6-6 and TRBJ1-2, with TRBD1 as a possible D gene (6 bases). The V gene lost 7 bases and the J gene lost 6 bases, with 18 bases spanning the gap. The CDR3 covers 14 residues. Germline V gives CDR1 MNHNY, CDR2 SVGAGI (reference sequence). Written as DNA, the CDR3 is TGTGCCAGCACGATGAGGGGGGGGGCTGATGGCTACACCTTC. Its protein is CASTMRGGADGYTF.

The chain links TRBV5-1 to TRBJ2-2; TRBD1 matches at 9 bases. The CDR3 has 16 amino acids. Germline CDR1 is SGHRS and CDR2 is YFSETQ. The J segment lost 4 bases and the V segment lost 0 bases, leaving 4 bases of the junction unmatched. This CDR3 reads CASSLVGQGITGELFF. In DNA form, the CDR3 reads TGCGCCAGCAGCTTGGTGGGACAGGGAATCACCGGGGAGCTGTTTTTT. Complete variable domain (other parts from reference TRBV5-1 and TRBJ2-2): KAGVTQTPRYLIKTRGQQVTLSCSPISGHRSVSWYQQTPGQGLQFLFEYFSETQRNKGNFPGRFSGRQFSNSRSEMNVSTLELGDSALYLCASSLVGQGITGELFFGEGSRLTVL.

This chain links TRBV5-5 with TRBJ1-1, with D maybe TRBD1 (6 bases). Germline V CDR1 and CDR2: SGHKS, YYEKEE (reference sequence). CDR3 length: 15 residues. The V and J ends lost 3 bases and 1 base respectively, with 13 bases between them. Here the CDR3 DNA reads TGTGCCAGCAGCTCGACCCGGACAGCGAACACTGAAGCTTTCTTT. Protein: CASSSTRTANTEAFF.

The chain joins TRBV6-1 to TRBJ2-7; 8 nucleotides line up with TRBD2. The CDR3 consists of 15 residues. V lost 6 bases, J lost 1 base, and 8 bases stayed unmatched. The germline V gene encodes CDR1 MNHNS and CDR2 SASEGT. For the CDR3, the DNA is TGTGCCAGCAGCCGGAGCGGGGGCGATTCCTACGAGCAGTACTTC. As protein: CASSRSGGDSYEQYF.

The rearrangement uses TRBV18 and TRBJ1-2, with no clear D. The length of the CDR3 is 14 residues. V lost 2 bases to trimming and J lost 6 bases, with 13 bases between them. Germline V gene sequence: CDR1 KGHSH, CDR2 LQKENI. In DNA form, the CDR3 reads TGTGCCAGCTCACCAGGGCAGGCCCCAGATGGCTACACCTTC. Encoded protein: CASSPGQAPDGYTF.

This clone has more than one count but fewer than ten. The rearrangement links TRBV10-3 to TRBJ1-1, with TRBD1 matching over 8 bases. Germline assignment: CDR1 ENHRY and CDR2 SYGVKD. The CDR3 sequence is 14 residues long. V shed 7 bases, J shed 1 base, and the junction held 5 bases outside the gene matches. The CDR3 reads CAINPTGANTEAFF. The CDR3 DNA is TGTGCCATCAATCCGACAGGGGCGAACACTGAAGCTTTCTTT.

This clone was recorded a few times. V gene TRBV25-1 combines with J gene TRBJ2-5; TRBD1 agrees at 8 bases. Germline CDR1 MGHDK, CDR2 SYGVNS. CDR3 length equals 15 residues. Unmatched junction bases numbered 6, after V lost 3 bases and J lost 3 bases. CDR3 in amino acids: CASSDLMTGEETQYF. In DNA form, the CDR3 reads TGTGCCAGCAGTGACCTTATGACAGGGGAAGAGACCCAGTACTTC.

This sequence joins TRBV7-6 and TRBJ1-6; TRBD1 matches 7 bases. This CDR3 region has 15 residues. Looked up from germline, CDR1 is SGHVS and CDR2 is FNYEAQ. Trimming took 5 bases from V and 10 from J; bases not matched to a gene: 11. The CDR3 protein is CASSPVTGSSSPLHF. As DNA, the CDR3 is TGTGCCAGCAGCCCAGTGACAGGGTCCAGCTCACCCCTCCACTTT.

The V and J genes are TRBV2 and TRBJ1-2, with D possibly being TRBD1 (6 bases). V was pared by 7 bases and J by 8 bases, with 17 bases between. Germline V CDR1 and CDR2: SNHLY, FYNNEI. The CDR3 length is 13 residues. The CDR3 reads CASKPQGMGGYTF. CDR3 nucleotide sequence: TGTGCCAGCAAGCCACAGGGAATGGGAGGCTACACCTTC.

This clone was observed a handful of times. The chain is built from TRBV2 and TRBJ2-5; D ambiguous. Trimming took off 8 bases at V and 1 base at J, with 11 bases between the two ends. The CDR3 runs to 13 residues. Germline CDR1 SNHLY, CDR2 FYNNEI. CDR3 coding DNA: TGTGCCAGCTGCTACGCCGGCCAAGAGACCCAGTACTTC. This sequence encodes CASCYAGQETQYF.

The chain couples TRBV4-3 to TRBJ2-7, with D possibly TRBD1 on 6 matching bases. The length of the CDR3 is 16 residues. V dropped 0 bases and J dropped 2 bases, with 14 bases sitting between them. Germline V gene data show CDR1 as LGHNA and CDR2 as YSLEER. CDR3 region: CASSQEWTAIPYEQYF. The DNA for the CDR3 is TGCGCCAGCAGCCAAGAGTGGACAGCAATTCCCTACGAGCAGTACTTC.

This chain links TRBV15 with TRBJ1-1, with 8 bases identical to TRBD1. The V and J ends lost 4 bases and 8 bases, in that order; junction bases with no gene match: 6. This CDR3 region has 13 residues. Germline loops: CDR1 LNHNV, CDR2 YYDKDF (reference sequence). The CDR3 sequence is CATSTRQGREAFF. The CDR3 DNA is TGTGCCACCAGCACTAGACAGGGGCGAGAAGCTTTCTTT.

This clone occurred a few times. This chain's CDR3 is CASSSRDRGYEQYF. The CDR3, as DNA: TGTGCCAGCAGCTCCCGGGACAGGGGGTACGAGCAGTACTTC. This rearrangement joins TRBV5-5 to TRBJ2-7, with 11 bases lining up with TRBD1. The CDR3 loop spans 14 amino acids. Germline V lookup: CDR1 SGHKS, CDR2 YYEKEE (reference sequence). The junction had 3 bases not matched to a gene; V was cut back by 3 bases and J by 4 bases. The variable domain in full, with the rest retrieved from reference TRBV5-5 and TRBJ2-7, is DAGVTQSPTHLIKTRGQQVTLRCSPISGHKSVSWYQQVLGQGPQFIFQYYEKEERGRGNFPDRFSARQFPNYSSELNVNALLLGDSALYLCASSSRDRGYEQYFGPGTRLTVT.

This clone was observed a few times. The chain links TRBV12-5 to TRBJ2-5; TRBD2 might be the D (6 bases). There are 13 residues in the CDR3. V shed 5 bases and J shed 5 bases, with 12 bases lying between them. Germline V lookup: CDR1 LGHNT, CDR2 FRNRAP. In nucleotides, the CDR3 is TGTGCTAGTGGTGGGCCGGAGGGTGAGACCCAGTACTTC. Amino acid sequence: CASGGPEGETQYF.

Concerning this clone: The junction departs from the called germline gene at one end, perhaps through a read error. The chain couples TRBV7-9 to TRBJ2-7, with 12 bases matching TRBD1. The CDR3 contains 16 residues. Germline CDR1 reads SEHNR; CDR2 reads FQNEAQ (reference sequence). CDR3 nucleotide sequence: TGTTCCAGCAGCTTGGGACAGGGGGCCCATACCTACGAGCAGTACTTC. The encoded protein is CSSSLGQGAHTYEQYF. The full variable domain, completed using reference TRBV7-9 and TRBJ2-7, is DTGVSQNPRHKITKRGQNVTFRCDPISEHNRLYWYRQTLGQGPEFLTYFQNEAQLEKSRLLSDRFSAERPKGSFSTLEIQRTEQGDSAMYLCSSSLGQGAHTYEQYFGPGTRLTVT.

This clone showed up just a few times. The chain joins TRBV29-1 to TRBJ1-1; 7 nucleotides agree with TRBD1. Germline CDR1 SQVTM, CDR2 ANQGSEA. Losses at the gene ends were 6 bases for V and 6 bases for J; bases not matched to a gene: 7. The CDR3 has 12 residues. The CDR3 DNA follows: TGCAGCGTCCAGGGGGACGGGGCTGAAGCTTTCTTT. It translates to CSVQGDGAEAFF.